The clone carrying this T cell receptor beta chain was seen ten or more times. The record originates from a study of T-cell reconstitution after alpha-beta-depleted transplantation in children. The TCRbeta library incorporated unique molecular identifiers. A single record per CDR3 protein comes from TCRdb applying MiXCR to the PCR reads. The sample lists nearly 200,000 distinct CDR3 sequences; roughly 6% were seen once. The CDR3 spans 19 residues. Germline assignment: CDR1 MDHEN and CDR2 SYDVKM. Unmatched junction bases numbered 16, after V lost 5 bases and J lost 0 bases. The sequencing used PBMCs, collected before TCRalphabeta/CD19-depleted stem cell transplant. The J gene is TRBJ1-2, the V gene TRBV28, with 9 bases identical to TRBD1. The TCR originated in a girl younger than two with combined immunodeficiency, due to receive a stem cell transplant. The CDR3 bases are TGTGCCAGCAGTACCCTAATCGGGACAGGGCACCTTTCTAACTATGGCTACACCTTC. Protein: CASSTLIGTGHLSNYGYTF.